The 26 T cell receptor beta chains reported below all come from one sample, sequenced in a study of beta chain features in type 1 diabetes. The study, taken as a whole, reports: Type 1 diabetes patients had TCRB CDR3s that were shorter (moderately but significantly so) in all four CD4+ subsets.

For these receptors, no antigen is known. As every portion of the isolated RNA was reverse transcribed, the sequencing read expressed TCRB transcripts. Sequencing used immunoSEQ multiplex PCR; TCRdb keeps in-frame clones, though not all of them. The data contain approximately 15,000 clones, roughly 76% of them singletons. The material sequenced was stem cell memory CD4+ T cells from blood. The receptors here all came from a woman aged 18-29 years with type 1 diabetes.

The chain recombines TRBV12-5 with TRBJ2-3, with TRBD2 identical over 8 bases. J gave up 2 bases and V 0 bases, and 4 bases lay outside the gene matches. This CDR3 comprises 16 residues. Germline loops: CDR1 LGHNT, CDR2 FRNRAP. CDR3 protein: CASGLVPGGSTDTQYF. The CDR3 coding sequence is TGTGCTAGTGGTTTGGTACCGGGAGGGTCCACAGATACGCAGTATTTT.

CDR3 residues: CASSQDYRESGNTIYF. In nucleotides, the CDR3 is TGCGCCAGCAGCCAAGACTACAGGGAATCTGGAAACACCATATATTTT. The chain joins TRBV4-1 to TRBJ1-3, with D possibly matching TRBD1 (6 bases). The CDR3 has 16 amino acids. Looked up from germline, CDR1 is MGHRA and CDR2 is YSYEKL. Trimming took off 0 bases at V and 1 base at J, with 10 bases between the two ends.

The chain couples TRBV18 to TRBJ2-3; 7 bases line up with TRBD2. This CDR3 region has 17 residues. The junction had 12 bases not matched to a gene; V was cut back by 1 base and J by 5 bases. Germline values: CDR1 KGHSH, CDR2 LQKENI. CDR3 protein: CASSPLISGLGQDTQYF. Written as DNA, the CDR3 is TGTGCCAGCTCACCACTCATTAGCGGGCTGGGGCAAGATACGCAGTATTTT. The full variable domain, rest sourced from reference TRBV18 and TRBJ2-3, is NAGVMQNPRHLVRRRGQEARLRCSPMKGHSHVYWYRQLPEEGLKFMVYLQKENIIDESGMPKERFSAEFPKEGPSILRIQQVVRGDSAAYFCASSPLISGLGQDTQYFGPGTRLTVL.

This chain joins TRBV7-9 and TRBJ2-1; D call uncertain. Germline CDR1 reads SEHNR; CDR2 reads FQNEAQ (reference sequence). The ends were cut back, 1 base at V and 5 bases at J, with 6 bases in the middle. The CDR3 has 13 residues. This CDR3 is CASSLGRNNEQFF. The CDR3 DNA is TGTGCCAGCAGCTTAGGCAGGAACAATGAGCAGTTCTTC.

This rearrangement joins TRBV9 to TRBJ1-1; 7 bases match TRBD1. This CDR3 is built from 15 residues. V lost 4 bases, J lost 7 bases, and 13 bases stayed unmatched. Germline-derived CDR1 and CDR2 are SGDLS and YYNGEE. CDR3 in DNA: TGTGCCAGCAGCCCGAACCCCACGGGACAGCTTGAAGCTTTCTTT. This encodes CASSPNPTGQLEAFF.

This clone was recorded a few times. The CDR3 sequence is CASSQGLAGGDEQFF. The CDR3 bases are TGTGCCAGCAGCCAAGGACTAGCGGGAGGCGATGAGCAGTTCTTC. This sequence joins TRBV14 and TRBJ2-1, with 13 bases that match TRBD2. The trim removed 1 base at V and 8 bases at J, leaving 2 bases unmatched. This CDR3 contains 15 residues. Germline-derived CDR1 and CDR2 are SGHDN and FVKESK. Full variable domain (missing parts from reference TRBV14 and TRBJ2-1): EAGVTQFPSHSVIEKGQTVTLRCDPISGHDNLYWYRRVMGKEIKFLLHFVKESKQDESGMPNNRFLAERTGGTYSTLKVQPAELEDSGVYFCASSQGLAGGDEQFFGPGTRLTVL.

The chain couples TRBV6-5 to TRBJ2-3, with a possible D match to TRBD2 (6 bases). The germline V gene encodes CDR1 MNHEY and CDR2 SVGAGI. The CDR3 totals 14 residues. Between the trimmed V and J ends, which lost 6 bases and 3 bases, there was a span of 13 bases. The CDR3 loop is CASSLAVPTDTQYF. The DNA of the CDR3 is TGTGCCAGCAGCTTAGCGGTTCCGACAGATACGCAGTATTTT.

J is TRBJ2-1 and V is TRBV9, with D unclear. The V gene's germline CDR1 is SGDLS and CDR2 YYNGEE. The length of the CDR3 is 14 residues. The V and J ends lost 3 bases and 6 bases respectively, with 13 bases between them. Here the CDR3 reads CASSAGGLINEQFF. The DNA for the CDR3 is TGTGCCAGCAGCGCCGGTGGTTTAATCAATGAGCAGTTCTTC.

The V and J genes are TRBV2 and TRBJ1-5, with 7 bases fitting TRBD1. V trimming: 1 base; J trimming: 8 bases; junction bases outside the gene matches: 5. Looked up from germline, CDR1 is SNHLY and CDR2 is FYNNEI. The CDR3 extends over 14 amino acids. The CDR3 sequence is CASSEEQGIEPQHF. The CDR3 nucleotides read TGTGCCAGCAGTGAAGAACAGGGGATCGAGCCCCAGCATTTT.

The chain employs TRBV19 and TRBJ1-2; weak D call: TRBD1 (5 bases). Trimming removed 9 bases from V and 3 bases from J, with 17 bases in between. Germline V gene data show CDR1 as LNHDA and CDR2 as SQIVND (reference sequence). This CDR3 is 14 amino acids long. Here the CDR3 DNA reads TGTGCCAGCACCGTCGGGGGAAAATACTATGGCTACACCTTC. The encoded protein is CASTVGGKYYGYTF. Drawing the rest from reference TRBV19 and TRBJ1-2, the complete variable domain is DGGITQSPKYLFRKEGQNVTLSCEQNLNHDAMYWYRQDPGQGLRLIYYSQIVNDFQKGDIAEGYSVSREKKESFPLTVTSAQKNPTAFYLCASTVGGKYYGYTFGSGTRLTVV.

The CDR3 here is CASSFERGQQNTEAFF. CDR3 in DNA: TGTGCCAGCAGTTTCGAAAGGGGACAGCAGAACACTGAAGCTTTCTTT. The rearrangement joins TRBV28 to TRBJ1-1, with 7 bases that match TRBD1. V was clipped by 3 bases and J by 1 base; unmatched bases: 8. The CDR3 covers 16 residues. CDR1 MDHEN and CDR2 SYDVKM come from the germline V gene.

The rearrangement uses TRBV10-3 and TRBJ1-1, with 8 bases fitting TRBD1. The CDR3 spans 14 residues. Germline V gene lookup returns CDR1 ENHRY and CDR2 SYGVKD. Trimming removed 5 bases from V and 7 bases from J; junction bases left unmatched: 9. The CDR3 region has the DNA TGTGCCATCAGTCGGACAGGGCCCGCTGATGAAGCTTTCTTT. Protein sequence: CAISRTGPADEAFF.

J is TRBJ2-3 and V is TRBV29-1; 9 nucleotides agree with TRBD2. The CDR3 covers 14 residues. CDR1 is SQVTM and CDR2 is ANQGSEA in the germline V gene. V lost 3 bases to trimming and J lost 5 bases; unmatched junction nucleotides: 6. CDR3 region: CSVDKAGGIDTQYF. The CDR3 nucleotides read TGCAGCGTTGATAAGGCGGGAGGGATAGATACGCAGTATTTT.

CDR3 residues: CASSQAGLAGGPLRDRYEQYF. The CDR3 nucleotides are TGCGCCAGCAGCCAAGCCGGACTAGCGGGAGGGCCTCTACGCGATCGGTACGAGCAGTACTTC. The V gene is TRBV4-1, the J gene TRBJ2-7, with 15 bases lining up with TRBD2. CDR1 is MGHRA and CDR2 is YSYEKL in the germline V gene. V was clipped by 1 base and J by 4 bases; unmatched bases: 17. The CDR3 runs 21 residues.

This rearrangement joins TRBV28 to TRBJ2-7, with D maybe TRBD1 (5 bases). Trimming stripped 5 bases from V and 0 bases from J, with 11 bases between. From germline, CDR1 is MDHEN and CDR2 SYDVKM. The CDR3 runs to 14 residues. CDR3 nucleotides: TGTGCCAGCAGTCCCTACGACAGCTCCTACGAGCAGTACGTC. Residues: CASSPYDSSYEQYV.

The CDR3 coding sequence is TGTGCCACTGGGACTATCCCACTGGATACGCAGTATTTT. This encodes CATGTIPLDTQYF. This chain joins TRBV28 and TRBJ2-3, with 7 bases that match TRBD2. Germline V gene data show CDR1 as MDHEN and CDR2 as SYDVKM. V gave up 10 bases and J gave up 6 bases; unmatched junction bases: 10. There are 13 residues in the CDR3. Filled out from reference TRBV28 and TRBJ2-3, the complete variable domain reads DVKVTQSSRYLVKRTGEKVFLECVQDMDHENMFWYRQDPGLGLRLIYFSYDVKMKEKGDIPEGYSVSREKKERFSLILESASTNQTSMYLCATGTIPLDTQYFGPGTRLTVL.

The gene calls are TRBV5-1 and TRBJ2-6; 9 bases are shared with TRBD2. Losses at the gene ends were 4 bases for V and 1 base for J; bases not matched to a gene: 3. CDR1 is SGHRS, CDR2 YFSETQ, per germline. The CDR3 consists of 16 residues. CDR3 coding DNA: TGCGCCAGCAGCATTAGCGGGAGTTCTGGGGCCAACGTCCTGACTTTC. Amino acids: CASSISGSSGANVLTF.

The genes are TRBV12-5 and TRBJ1-5; D remains ambiguous. Germline-derived CDR1 and CDR2 are LGHNT and FRNRAP. This CDR3 is 12 amino acids long. Deletions cut 7 bases from V and 2 bases from J, with 6 bases between. CDR3 in DNA: TGTGCTAGTGCCGGAGGCAATCAGCCCCAGCATTTT. It yields the protein CASAGGNQPQHF.

This chain links TRBV27 with TRBJ1-5, with a tentative D call TRBD1 (6 bases). The V and J ends lost 5 bases and 0 bases respectively, with 11 bases between them. The CDR3 runs to 15 residues. Per the germline V gene, CDR1 is MNHEY and CDR2 is SMNVEV (reference sequence). Written as DNA, the CDR3 is TGTGCCAGCAGTCTCATACAGGGTAGCAATCAGCCCCAGCATTTT. This translates into CASSLIQGSNQPQHF.

The genes are TRBV7-9 and TRBJ2-7; TRBD1 is a possible D gene (6 bases). CDR3 length equals 16 residues. Per germline, CDR1 SEHNR and CDR2 FQNEAQ (reference sequence). The germline V and J ends were trimmed by 0 bases and 0 bases, with 12 bases remaining between them. The CDR3 loop reads CASSLAPTGFSYEQYF. DNA for the CDR3: TGTGCCAGCAGCTTAGCCCCGACAGGATTCTCCTACGAGCAGTACTTC.

V is TRBV7-9 and J is TRBJ1-2; D might be TRBD1 (5 bases). CDR1 SEHNR and CDR2 FQNEAQ come from the germline V gene (reference sequence). CDR3 length: 13 residues. V gave up 1 base and J gave up 6 bases, with 9 bases separating them. CDR3 residues: CASSLGEGNGYTF. In nucleotides, the CDR3 is TGTGCCAGCAGCTTAGGGGAGGGGAATGGCTACACCTTC.

The chain joins TRBV6-6 to TRBJ2-3; tentatively, D is TRBD2 (6 bases). V was trimmed by 6 bases and J by 8 bases, leaving 15 bases between them. CDR3 length: 13 residues. Germline CDR1 reads MNHNY; CDR2 reads SVGAGI (reference sequence). DNA for the CDR3: TGTGCCAGCAGGGGCGGGATGTTCGGTACGCAGTATTTT. Its protein is CASRGGMFGTQYF.

The CDR3 region is CASSSHGGVGDEQYF. CDR3 nucleotides: TGTGCCAGCAGTTCCCACGGGGGGGTTGGGGACGAGCAGTACTTC. The rearrangement links TRBV28 to TRBJ2-7; 8 bases are shared with TRBD2. J lost 5 bases, V lost 4 bases, and 10 bases had no gene match. CDR3 length equals 15 residues. Germline-derived CDR1 and CDR2 are MDHEN and SYDVKM. Together with reference TRBV28 and TRBJ2-7, the CDR3 gives the full variable domain: DVKVTQSSRYLVKRTGEKVFLECVQDMDHENMFWYRQDPGLGLRLIYFSYDVKMKEKGDIPEGYSVSREKKERFSLILESASTNQTSMYLCASSSHGGVGDEQYFGPGTRLTVT.

The chain employs TRBV12-5 and TRBJ1-1, with D maybe TRBD1 (5 bases). Trimming took off 0 bases at V and 0 bases at J, with 17 bases between the two ends. The CDR3 spans 18 residues. Germline loops: CDR1 LGHNT, CDR2 FRNRAP. The CDR3 region is CASGLVLGGAPLNTEAFF. In DNA, the CDR3 is TGTGCTAGTGGTTTGGTTCTCGGGGGAGCCCCCTTGAACACTGAAGCTTTCTTT. Full variable domain (missing parts from reference TRBV12-5 and TRBJ1-1): DARVTQTPRHKVTEMGQEVTMRCQPILGHNTVFWYRQTMMQGLELLAYFRNRAPLDDSGMPKDRFSAEMPDATLATLKIQPSEPRDSAVYFCASGLVLGGAPLNTEAFFGQGTRLTVV.

This chain uses TRBV9 with TRBJ2-1; TRBD2 matches 9 bases. The CDR3 is 18 residues long. Germline loops: CDR1 SGDLS, CDR2 YYNGEE. Trimming cost V 1 base and J 1 base; bases outside gene matches: 9. This CDR3 is CASSVRGSGSRSYNEQFF. The CDR3 DNA reads TGTGCCAGCAGCGTAAGGGGTAGCGGGAGTAGGTCCTACAATGAGCAGTTCTTC.

The chain uses TRBV18 and TRBJ2-5; D gene uncertain. Deletions cut 3 bases from V and 2 bases from J, with 7 bases between. Germline V gene lookup returns CDR1 KGHSH and CDR2 LQKENI. CDR3 length: 13 amino acids. CDR3 DNA: TGTGCCAGCTCACCTTCAAATCAAGAGACCCAGTACTTC. Its translation is CASSPSNQETQYF.